Listed here is a single TCR beta chain. The antigen remains unidentified. This entry belongs to a study of cytomegalovirus exposure and HLA in healthy donors. Study results and caveats: Some highly shared sequence variants likely arose as a pipeline artifact.

The PCR had 60 Vbeta and 13 Jbeta primers. Profiled with immunoSEQ multiplex PCR; TCRdb holds only in-frame clones, not every one. This table has about 190,000 clones, around 90% appearing once. As for the donors, each was a healthy bone marrow donor. The trim removed 5 bases at V and 0 bases at J, leaving 6 bases unmatched. The CDR3 loop spans 16 amino acids. From germline, CDR1 is SGHTA and CDR2 FQGNSA. Sample: PBMCs. The receptor's source is a boy aged 2 to 10 in good health and CMV-seronegative. The J gene is TRBJ2-2, the V gene TRBV7-2; 7 bases are a match to TRBD2. The CDR3: CASSRTGTTNTGELFF. In DNA form, the CDR3 reads TGTGCCAGCAGCCGCACCGGGACTACGAACACCGGGGAGCTGTTTTTT.